This TCR beta chain emerged from a study of T cells after yellow fever vaccination. Study summary: Libraries from low-cell-number fractions were prepared with the SMART-Seq v4 Ultra Low Input RNA kit.

5'RACE template switching produced TCR cDNA carrying a universal primer site and UMIs. TCRdb independently ran MiXCR on the 5' RACE reads; one entry per CDR3 protein. This table holds about 260,000 distinct CDR3 sequences, under 15% found once. This clonotype was recorded a few times. The V and J ends lost 3 bases and 5 bases respectively, with 7 bases between them. This CDR3 is built from 11 residues. Germline loops: CDR1 SQVTM, CDR2 ANQGSEA. The sequenced sample was CD4+ T cells sorted from PBMCs, obtained 45 days after the yellow fever booster vaccination. The receptor's source is a man younger than 45 who received the YFV17D yellow fever vaccine. The genes are TRBV29-1 and TRBJ2-5, with D perhaps TRBD2 (5 bases). The CDR3 DNA reads as TGCAGCGTTGAGTCGGGGGAGACCCAGTACTTC. This gives the protein CSVESGETQYF.